The 10 T cell receptor beta chains below all came from one sample that was sequenced in a study of response to subunit inactivated influenza vaccine. One entry per CDR3 protein, called by TCRdb with MiXCR from the RT-PCR reads. This table has 650,000 to 850,000 distinct CDR3 sequences, approximately 15% appearing once. The material was PBMCs from blood, obtained 14 to 15 days before vaccination. These receptors all stem from a man aged 45 to 65 who received an inactivated influenza vaccine.

The chain is built from TRBV20-1 and TRBJ2-7; D remains unclear. There are 16 residues in the CDR3. V lost 7 bases and J lost 2, with 24 bases in between. Germline loops: CDR1 DFQATT, CDR2 SNEGSKA (reference sequence). CDR3 sequence: CSGRVMRIAETYEQYF. The DNA of the CDR3 is TGCAGTGGACGCGTAATGCGGATAGCTGAAACCTACGAGCAGTACTTC.

This clonotype was counted between two and nine times. The chain employs TRBV3-1 and TRBJ2-5; D is uncertain. The V end was cut by 1 base, the J end by 4 bases, with 13 bases between. The germline CDR1 and CDR2 sequences are LGHDT and YNNKEL (reference sequence). This CDR3 is 15 amino acids long. The chain's CDR3 is CASSQGLDRRETQYF. CDR3 coding DNA: TGTGCCAGCAGCCAAGGACTGGACCGCCGAGAGACCCAGTACTTC.

The chain is built from TRBV6-2 or TRBV6-3 and TRBJ2-7; D is undetermined. This CDR3 comprises 13 residues. Germline V lookup: CDR1 MNHEY, CDR2 SVGEGT. Trimming cost V 3 bases and J 7 bases, with 13 bases left between them. The chain's CDR3 is CASSYYQLGEQYF. CDR3 DNA: TGTGCCAGCAGTTATTATCAACTCGGGGAGCAGTACTTC.

The sample holds many counts of this clonotype. This sequence joins TRBV18 and TRBJ2-1; D tentatively fits TRBD1 or TRBD2 (5 bases each). CDR1 and CDR2 (germline): KGHSH, LQKENI. The V end lost 3 bases, the J end lost 7 bases, and 16 bases lay between the germline ends. The CDR3 loop spans 15 amino acids. CDR3 loop: CASSPAGAGRNEQFF. The CDR3 DNA follows: TGTGCCAGCTCACCGGCCGGGGCAGGGAGAAATGAGCAGTTCTTC.

In its sample, this clonotype was seen a few times. The rearrangement joins TRBV4-3 to TRBJ2-7; D possibly corresponds to TRBD2 (7 bases). Germline lookup yields CDR1 LGHNA and CDR2 YSLEER. The CDR3 loop spans 16 amino acids. V gave up 0 bases and J gave up 2 bases, with 14 bases separating them. CDR3 region: CASSQDWGLAAYEQYF. In nucleotides, the CDR3 is TGCGCCAGCAGCCAAGATTGGGGGCTAGCGGCCTACGAGCAGTACTTC.

V is TRBV29-1 and J is TRBJ1-1; tentative D call: TRBD1 (6 bases). The V gene lost 7 bases and the J gene lost 3 bases, with 18 bases spanning the gap. CDR3 size: 14 residues. Germline V CDR1 and CDR2: SQVTM, ANQGSEA. This CDR3 is CSGGLGAVDTEAFF. CDR3 coding DNA: TGCAGCGGGGGGTTGGGGGCTGTGGACACTGAAGCTTTCTTT. The full variable domain, in which reference TRBV29-1 and TRBJ1-1 provide the parts outside the CDR3, is SAVISQKPSRDICQRGTSLTIQCQVDSQVTMMFWYRQQPGQSLTLIATANQGSEATYESGFVIDKFPISRPNLTFSTLTVSNMSPEDSSIYLCSGGLGAVDTEAFFGQGTRLTVV.

The V call is TRBV12-3 or TRBV12-4, the J call TRBJ2-5; tentatively, D is TRBD1 (6 bases). This CDR3 comprises 13 residues. V was shortened by 6 bases and J by 5 bases, with 13 bases between the two germline ends. As DNA, the CDR3 is TGTGCCAGCAGGGTCAGGGGCCTGGAGACCCAGTACTTC. The encoded protein is CASRVRGLETQYF.

This clonotype was detected only a few times. The chain links TRBV18 to TRBJ1-5; 7 bases are a match to TRBD1. Germline V gene data show CDR1 as KGHSH and CDR2 as LQKENI. V was pared by 4 bases and J by 5 bases, with 8 bases of the junction left unmatched. The CDR3 spans 15 residues. For the CDR3, the DNA is TGTGCCAGCTCACTTACCAGACAGGGTGATCAGCCCCAGCATTTT. Translated: CASSLTRQGDQPQHF. The whole variable domain, filled in from reference TRBV18 and TRBJ1-5, reads NAGVMQNPRHLVRRRGQEARLRCSPMKGHSHVYWYRQLPEEGLKFMVYLQKENIIDESGMPKERFSAEFPKEGPSILRIQQVVRGDSAAYFCASSLTRQGDQPQHFGDGTRLSIL.

The chain couples TRBV28 to TRBJ2-7; D is perhaps TRBD1 (6 bases). The V and J ends lost 3 bases and 0 bases respectively, with 12 bases between them. Germline V CDR1 and CDR2: MDHEN, SYDVKM. The CDR3 length is 15 residues. DNA of the CDR3: TGTGCCAGCAGTTTCGGGCAGGGGCGCTCCTACGAGCAGTACTTC. This gives the protein CASSFGQGRSYEQYF.

The CDR3 nucleotides are TGTGCCAGCAGTGAACCGGGACTCTTCAATGAGCAGTTCTTC. The encoded protein is CASSEPGLFNEQFF. The chain recombines TRBV6-1 with TRBJ2-1, with D possibly TRBD2 on 6 matching bases. The ends were cut back, 2 bases at V and 6 bases at J, with 11 bases in the middle. CDR1 and CDR2 from the germline V gene are MNHNS and SASEGT. The CDR3 length is 14 residues.